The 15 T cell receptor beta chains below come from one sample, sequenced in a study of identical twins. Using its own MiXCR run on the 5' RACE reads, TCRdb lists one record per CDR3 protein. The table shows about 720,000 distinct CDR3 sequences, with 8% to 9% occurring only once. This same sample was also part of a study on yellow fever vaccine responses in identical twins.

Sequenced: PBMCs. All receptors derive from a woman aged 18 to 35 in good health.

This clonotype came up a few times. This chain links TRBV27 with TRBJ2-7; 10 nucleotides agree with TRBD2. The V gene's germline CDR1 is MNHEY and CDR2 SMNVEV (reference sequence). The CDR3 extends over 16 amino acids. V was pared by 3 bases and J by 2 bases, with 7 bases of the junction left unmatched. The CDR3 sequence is CASSFLAGEFPYEQYF. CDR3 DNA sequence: TGTGCCAGCAGTTTTCTAGCGGGAGAGTTCCCCTACGAGCAGTACTTC.

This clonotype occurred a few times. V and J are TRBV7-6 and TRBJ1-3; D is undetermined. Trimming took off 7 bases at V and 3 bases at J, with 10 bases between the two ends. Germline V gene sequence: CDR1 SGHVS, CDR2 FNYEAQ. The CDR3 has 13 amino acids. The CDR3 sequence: CASTPLLGNTIYF. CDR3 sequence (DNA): TGTGCCAGCACCCCACTACTTGGAAACACCATATATTTT.

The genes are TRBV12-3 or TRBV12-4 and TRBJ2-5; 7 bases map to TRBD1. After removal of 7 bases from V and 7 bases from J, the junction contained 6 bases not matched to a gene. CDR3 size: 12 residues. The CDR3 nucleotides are TGTGCCAGCACCGACAGGGTAGGGACCCAGTACTTC. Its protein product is CASTDRVGTQYF.

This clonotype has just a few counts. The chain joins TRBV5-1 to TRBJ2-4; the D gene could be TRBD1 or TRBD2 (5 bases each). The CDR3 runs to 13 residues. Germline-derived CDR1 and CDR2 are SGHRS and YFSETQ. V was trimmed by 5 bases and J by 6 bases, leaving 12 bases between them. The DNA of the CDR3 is TGCGCCAGCAGTCAGTTCGGGACAAACATTCAGTACTTC. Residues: CASSQFGTNIQYF.

CDR3 nucleotide sequence: TGTGCCAGCAGTTACTCCGGCGGGAGGGCCGGTCCAAGGTTCTTC. As protein: CASSYSGGRAGPRFF. The chain links TRBV6-2 or TRBV6-3 to TRBJ2-1, with 9 bases fitting TRBD2. V lost 0 bases to trimming and J lost 15 bases; unmatched junction nucleotides: 12. Looked up from germline, CDR1 is MNHEY and CDR2 is SVGEGT. The CDR3 consists of 15 residues.

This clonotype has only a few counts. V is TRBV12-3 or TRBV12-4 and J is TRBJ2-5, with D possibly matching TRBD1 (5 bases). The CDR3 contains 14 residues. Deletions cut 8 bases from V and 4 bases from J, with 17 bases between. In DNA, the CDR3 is TGTGCCAGCCGAGGCAGGGCCTCACTAGAGACCCAGTACTTC. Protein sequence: CASRGRASLETQYF.

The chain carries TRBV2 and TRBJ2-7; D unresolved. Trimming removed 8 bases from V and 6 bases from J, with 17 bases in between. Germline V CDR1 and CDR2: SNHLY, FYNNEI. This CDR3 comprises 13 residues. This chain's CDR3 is CASYSNLESEQYF. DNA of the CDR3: TGTGCCAGCTACTCTAACCTCGAGAGCGAGCAGTACTTC.

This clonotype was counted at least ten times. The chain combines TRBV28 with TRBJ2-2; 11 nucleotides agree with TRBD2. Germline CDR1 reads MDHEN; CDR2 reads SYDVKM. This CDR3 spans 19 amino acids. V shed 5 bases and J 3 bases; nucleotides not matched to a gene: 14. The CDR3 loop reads CASSNILSTSGRYTGELFF. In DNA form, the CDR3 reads TGTGCCAGCAGTAACATCCTTTCTACTAGCGGGAGATACACCGGGGAGCTGTTTTTT.

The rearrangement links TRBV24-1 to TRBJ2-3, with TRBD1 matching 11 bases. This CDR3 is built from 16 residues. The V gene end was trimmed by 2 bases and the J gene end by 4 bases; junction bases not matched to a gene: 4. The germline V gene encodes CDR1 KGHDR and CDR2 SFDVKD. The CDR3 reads CATSDSPGQGADTQYF. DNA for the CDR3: TGTGCCACCAGTGATTCACCGGGACAGGGGGCAGATACGCAGTATTTT.

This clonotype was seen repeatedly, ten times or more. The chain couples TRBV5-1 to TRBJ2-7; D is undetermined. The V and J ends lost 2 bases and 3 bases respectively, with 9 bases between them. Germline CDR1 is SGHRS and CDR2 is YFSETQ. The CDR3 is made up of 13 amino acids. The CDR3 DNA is TGCGCCAGCAGCTTTTGGACGGGCTACGAGCAGTACTTC. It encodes CASSFWTGYEQYF.

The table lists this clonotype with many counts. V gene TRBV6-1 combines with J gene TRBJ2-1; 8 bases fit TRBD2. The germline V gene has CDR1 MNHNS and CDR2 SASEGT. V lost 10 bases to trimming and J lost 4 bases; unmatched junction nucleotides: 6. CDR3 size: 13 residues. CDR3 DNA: TGTGCCACAGGGACTAGATCATACAATGAGCAGTTCTTC. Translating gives CATGTRSYNEQFF.

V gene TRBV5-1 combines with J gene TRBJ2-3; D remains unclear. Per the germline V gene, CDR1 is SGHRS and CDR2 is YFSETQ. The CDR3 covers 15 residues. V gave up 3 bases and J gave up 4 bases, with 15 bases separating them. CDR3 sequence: CASSSTPKEADTQYF. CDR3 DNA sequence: TGCGCCAGCAGCTCCACACCTAAAGAGGCAGATACGCAGTATTTT.

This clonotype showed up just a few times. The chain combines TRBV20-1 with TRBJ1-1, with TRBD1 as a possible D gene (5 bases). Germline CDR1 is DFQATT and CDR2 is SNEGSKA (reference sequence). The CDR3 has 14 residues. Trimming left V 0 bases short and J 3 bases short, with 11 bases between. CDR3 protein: CSARDLLGDTEAFF. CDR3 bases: TGCAGTGCTAGAGATCTATTGGGGGACACTGAAGCTTTCTTT.

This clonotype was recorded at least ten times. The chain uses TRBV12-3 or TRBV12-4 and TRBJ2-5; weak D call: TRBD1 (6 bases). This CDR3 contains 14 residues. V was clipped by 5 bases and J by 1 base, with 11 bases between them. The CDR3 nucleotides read TGTGCCAGCAGTCTGACAGGAGCCCAAGAGACCCAGTACTTC. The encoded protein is CASSLTGAQETQYF.

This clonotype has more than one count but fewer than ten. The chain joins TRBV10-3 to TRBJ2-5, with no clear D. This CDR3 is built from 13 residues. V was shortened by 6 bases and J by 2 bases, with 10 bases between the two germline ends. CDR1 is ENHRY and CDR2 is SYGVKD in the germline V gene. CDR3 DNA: TGTGCCATCAGATCGCCGGTACAAGAGACCCAGTACTTC. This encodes CAIRSPVQETQYF.